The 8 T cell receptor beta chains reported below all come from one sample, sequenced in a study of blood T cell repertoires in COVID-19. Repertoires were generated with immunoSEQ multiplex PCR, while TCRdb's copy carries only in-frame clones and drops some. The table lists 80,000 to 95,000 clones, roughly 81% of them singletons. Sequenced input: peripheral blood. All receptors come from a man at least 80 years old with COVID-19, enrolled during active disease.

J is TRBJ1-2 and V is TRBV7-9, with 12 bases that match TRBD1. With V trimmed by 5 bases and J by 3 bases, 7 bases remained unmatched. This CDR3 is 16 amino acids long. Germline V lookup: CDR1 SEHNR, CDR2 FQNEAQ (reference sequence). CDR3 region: CASSLGGQGAYYGYTF. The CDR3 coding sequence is TGTGCCAGCAGCCTAGGGGGACAGGGGGCATACTATGGCTACACCTTC.

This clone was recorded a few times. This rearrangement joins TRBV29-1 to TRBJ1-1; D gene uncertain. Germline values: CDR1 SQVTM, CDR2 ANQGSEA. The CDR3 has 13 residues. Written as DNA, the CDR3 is TGCGGAGCCCGAGATAGGTTGAACACTGAAGCTTTCTTT. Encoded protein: CGARDRLNTEAFF.

DNA for the CDR3: TGTGCCAGCAGCCAGACAGGCCAGCCCCAGCATTTT. Its translation: CASSQTGQPQHF. V is TRBV3-1 (or the pseudogene TRBV3-2) and J is TRBJ1-5; weak D call: TRBD1 (6 bases). V gave up 3 bases and J gave up 7 bases, with 7 bases separating them. The CDR3 extends over 12 amino acids. Germline CDR1 LGHDT, CDR2 YNNKEL (reference sequence).

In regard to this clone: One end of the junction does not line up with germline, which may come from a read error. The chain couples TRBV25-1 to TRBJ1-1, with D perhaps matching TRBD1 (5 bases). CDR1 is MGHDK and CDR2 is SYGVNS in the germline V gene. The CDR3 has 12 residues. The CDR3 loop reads CASSEWGVRPQF. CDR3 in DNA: TGTGCCAGCAGTGAATGGGGGGTGAGACCCCAGTTT.

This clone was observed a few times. In nucleotides, the CDR3 is TGTGCCAGCAGTTACGACCGGGTAGCCACTGAAGCTTTCTTT. It codes for CASSYDRVATEAFF. The chain joins TRBV6-5 to TRBJ1-1; D gene uncertain. V was pared by 2 bases and J by 4 bases, with 11 bases between. Germline assignment: CDR1 MNHEY and CDR2 SVGAGI. This CDR3 has 14 amino acids.

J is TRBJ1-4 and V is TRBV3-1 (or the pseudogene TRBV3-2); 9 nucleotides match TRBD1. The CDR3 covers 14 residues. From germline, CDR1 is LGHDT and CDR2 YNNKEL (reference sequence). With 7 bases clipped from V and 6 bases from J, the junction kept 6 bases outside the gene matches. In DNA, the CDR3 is TGTGCCAGCAACAGGGGGCGTTGGGATGAAAAACTGTTTTTT. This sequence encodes CASNRGRWDEKLFF.

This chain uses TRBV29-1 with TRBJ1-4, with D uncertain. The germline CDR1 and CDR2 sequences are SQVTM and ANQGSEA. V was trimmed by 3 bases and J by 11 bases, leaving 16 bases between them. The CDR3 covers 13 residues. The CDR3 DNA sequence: TGCAGCGTTGATTCCGGGGTCGAGCGGAAACTGTTTTTT. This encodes CSVDSGVERKLFF.

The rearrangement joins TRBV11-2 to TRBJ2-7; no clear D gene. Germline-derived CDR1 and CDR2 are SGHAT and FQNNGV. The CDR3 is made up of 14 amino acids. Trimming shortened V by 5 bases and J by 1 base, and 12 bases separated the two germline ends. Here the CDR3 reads CASSRSSPSYEQYF. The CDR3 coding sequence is TGTGCCAGCAGCCGAAGCTCACCATCCTACGAGCAGTACTTC.